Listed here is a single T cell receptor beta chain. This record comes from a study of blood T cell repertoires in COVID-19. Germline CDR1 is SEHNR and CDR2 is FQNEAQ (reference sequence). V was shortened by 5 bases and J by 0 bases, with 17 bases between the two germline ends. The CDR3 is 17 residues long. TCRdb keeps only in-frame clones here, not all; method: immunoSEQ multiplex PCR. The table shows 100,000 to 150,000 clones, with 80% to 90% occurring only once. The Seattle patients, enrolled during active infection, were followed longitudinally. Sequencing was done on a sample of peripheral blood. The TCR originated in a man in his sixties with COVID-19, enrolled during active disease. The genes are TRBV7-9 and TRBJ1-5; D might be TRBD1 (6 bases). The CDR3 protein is CASSLGGAQYSNQPQHF. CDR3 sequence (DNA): TGTGCCAGCAGCCTCGGGGGGGCACAGTATAGCAATCAGCCCCAGCATTTT.